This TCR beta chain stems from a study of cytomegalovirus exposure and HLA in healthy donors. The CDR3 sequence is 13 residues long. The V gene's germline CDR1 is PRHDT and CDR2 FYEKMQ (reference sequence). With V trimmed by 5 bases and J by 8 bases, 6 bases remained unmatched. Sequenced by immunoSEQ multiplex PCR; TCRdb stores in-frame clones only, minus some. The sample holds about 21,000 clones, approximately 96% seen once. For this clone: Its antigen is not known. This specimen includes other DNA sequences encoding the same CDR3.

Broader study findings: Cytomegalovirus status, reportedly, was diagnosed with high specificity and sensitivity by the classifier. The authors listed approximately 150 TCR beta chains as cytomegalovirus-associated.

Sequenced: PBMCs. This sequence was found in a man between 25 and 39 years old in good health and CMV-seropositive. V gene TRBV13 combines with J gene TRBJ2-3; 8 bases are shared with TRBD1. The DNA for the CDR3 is TGTGCCAGCAGCCCGGACAGGGCTTGTACGCAGTATTTT. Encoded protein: CASSPDRACTQYF. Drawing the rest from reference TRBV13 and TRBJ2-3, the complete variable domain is AAGVIQSPRHLIKEKRETATLKCYPIPRHDTVYWYQQGPGQDPQFLISFYEKMQSDKGSIPDRFSAQQFSDYHSELNMSSLELGDSALYFCASSPDRACTQYFGPGTRLTVL.